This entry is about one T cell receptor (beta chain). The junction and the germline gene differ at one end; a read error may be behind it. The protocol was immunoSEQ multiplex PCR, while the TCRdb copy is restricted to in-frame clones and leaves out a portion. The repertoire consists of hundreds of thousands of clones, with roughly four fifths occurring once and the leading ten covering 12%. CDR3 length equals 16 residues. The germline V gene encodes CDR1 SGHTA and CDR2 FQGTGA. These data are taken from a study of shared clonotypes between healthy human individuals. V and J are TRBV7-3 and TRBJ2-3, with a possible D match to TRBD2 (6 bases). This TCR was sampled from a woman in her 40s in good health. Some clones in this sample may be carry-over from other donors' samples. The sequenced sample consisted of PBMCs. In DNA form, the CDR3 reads TGTGCCAGCAGCGTAACGGGGGACTCAAGCGCAGATACGCAGTATTTT. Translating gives CASSVTGDSSADTQYF.